This TCR beta chain was identified in a study of beta chain features in type 1 diabetes. General observations from the study: Short templates might get an advantage during PCR, and this would be equal in patients and controls. For patients, the naive, central memory and Treg TCRB repertoires appeared more alike than for healthy donors.

In regard to this clone: Its antigen is currently unknown.

Each donor gave one heparinised blood draw averaging approximately 120 mL. CD45RO/CCR7/CD25/CD127/CD95/CD27 staining was used to isolate CD4+ naive, central memory, regulatory and stem cell-like memory cells by sorting. The CDR3 length is 13 residues. The germline V gene encodes CDR1 SGHNT and CDR2 YYREEE (reference sequence). V trimming: 6 bases; J trimming: 5 bases; junction bases outside the gene matches: 4. Investigators reverse transcribed all isolated RNA, so they sequenced expressed TCRB transcripts. Repertoires were generated with immunoSEQ multiplex PCR, while TCRdb's copy carries only in-frame clones and drops some. The table shows under 300,000 clones, with 25% to 30% occurring only once.

V is TRBV5-4 and J is TRBJ2-1; 8 nucleotides match TRBD2. This TCR was sampled from a man aged 25 to 45 in good health. The sequencing sample was made of central memory CD4+ T cells from blood. In DNA form, the CDR3 reads TGTGCCAGCAAGCGGGAGACTAACAATGAGCAGTTCTTC. Amino acids: CASKRETNNEQFF.